The rows below give T cell receptor beta chains drawn from one sample of a study of Tregs in tolerant kidney transplant recipients. Libraries were prepared by immunoSEQ multiplex PCR; TCRdb keeps only in-frame clonotypes and omits some of them. The sample contains some 110,000 clones, 85% to 95% of which appear only once. Sequencing input: CD4+ T cells from blood. All receptors come from a human donor in good health. Both conserved end residues are part of each CDR3. The D gene is left open where the match is weak. The size field is filled for only some rows; it gives once, few, many or a size class.

D gene	V gene	J gene	clone size	CDR3 DNA	CDR3 protein
TRBD1	TRBV11-2	TRBJ2-5	-	TGTGCCAGCAGCTTTACAGGGGGCAGGGAGACCCAGTACTTC	CASSFTGGRETQYF
-	TRBV30	TRBJ2-3	-	TGTGCCTGGAGCCGGGCGGGGCGGTCAGATACGCAGTATTTT	CAWSRAGRSDTQYF
-	TRBV11-2	TRBJ2-7	-	TGTGCCAGCAGCTCCCTTAGGGGCAGTTCCTACGAGCAGTACTTC	CASSSLRGSSYEQYF
-	TRBV6-6	TRBJ2-5	once	TGTGCCAGCAGTTACCCGGCAGGGTCGCTCCCGGTGACCCAGTACTTC	CASSYPAGSLPVTQYF
TRBD2	TRBV11-2	TRBJ2-1	-	TGTGCCAGCAGCTGGGGACTAGCGTTTCGAGGGAATGAGCAGTTCTTC	CASSWGLAFRGNEQFF
TRBD1	TRBV6-4	TRBJ2-3	-	TGTGCCAGCAGCGCGACAGGGGTGGCAGATACGCAGTATTTT	CASSATGVADTQYF
TRBD2	TRBV2	TRBJ2-2	-	TGTGCCAGCACCCGGACTAGCGGGACCGGGGAGCTGTTTTTT	CASTRTSGTGELFF
-	TRBV18	TRBJ1-1	-	TGTGCCAGCTCACCATCGGCCGACTACGTGAACACTGAAGCTTTCTTT	CASSPSADYVNTEAFF
-	TRBV4-1	TRBJ1-2	-	TGCGCCAGCAGCCAAGGGGTTGGATATGGCTACACCTTC	CASSQGVGYGYTF
TRBD2	TRBV4-2	TRBJ2-3	once	TGTGCCAGCAGCCAAGGAGAAGTAGCGGGGGAGACAGATACGCAGTATTTT	CASSQGEVAGETDTQYF
-	TRBV9	TRBJ2-7	-	TGTGCCAGCAGCGTAGTTGGGGGGAGCGAGCAGTACTTC	CASSVVGGSEQYF
TRBD1	TRBV2	TRBJ1-2	-	TGTGCCAGCAGGACACCGGGACAGGGGGTGGGCTACACCTTC	CASRTPGQGVGYTF
TRBD2	TRBV30	TRBJ2-3	-	TGTGCCTGGAGTGTACGGGGTAGCGGGGGGCTGACAGATACGCAGTATTTT	CAWSVRGSGGLTDTQYF
-	TRBV9	TRBJ2-1	-	TGTGCCAGCAGCGTTTCCACGGCGGCCTACAATGAGCAGTTCTTC	CASSVSTAAYNEQFF
TRBD1	TRBV2	TRBJ1-6	-	TGTGCCAGCAGCCTATTGGGACAGGGGAATAATTCACCCCTCCACTTT	CASSLLGQGNNSPLHF
TRBD1	TRBV27	TRBJ2-5	-	TGTGCCAGCAGAAGGCGACAGGGACCAGAGACCCAGTACTTC	CASRRRQGPETQYF
TRBD2	TRBV11-2	TRBJ2-3	-	TGTGCCAGCAACCTGGCCGCGCTTGGAGGGCCTAGCGGGGGCGATACGCAGTATTTT	CASNLAALGGPSGGDTQYF
TRBD1	TRBV28	TRBJ2-1	-	TGTGCCAGCCTCACGCCGCCGGGACAGGGGCCACCTGAGCAGTTCTTC	CASLTPPGQGPPEQFF
TRBD1	TRBV29-1	TRBJ2-3	-	TGCAGCTCCGCTAAGGGGGCCGATACGCAGTATTTT	CSSAKGADTQYF
-	TRBV19	TRBJ2-3	-	TGTGCCAGTAGTATATACAGGAACACAGATACGCAGTATTTT	CASSIYRNTDTQYF
-	TRBV15	TRBJ2-7	-	TGTGCCACCAGCAGAGAAAACAGGGCTACCTACGAGCAGTACTTC	CATSRENRATYEQYF
-	TRBV9	TRBJ1-2	-	TGTGCCAGCAGCGTAGACCCGGCAGGGAGGGGGGCGAACTATGGCTACACCTTC	CASSVDPAGRGANYGYTF
TRBD2	TRBV10-3	TRBJ2-2	-	TGTGCCATCAGTGAGTCGGAGAACGGAGCGGGGCTACGCAACACCGGGGAGCTGTTTTTT	CAISESENGAGLRNTGELFF
-	TRBV5-1	TRBJ2-2	-	TGCGCCAGCAGCCCGGATTCATTAACTGTCGGGGAGCTGTTTTTT	CASSPDSLTVGELFF
TRBD2	TRBV18	TRBJ2-1	-	TGTGCCAGCTCACCTCCGGGACTAGCGGGAGTTCTCTATGAGCAGTTCTTC	CASSPPGLAGVLYEQFF
TRBD2	TRBV7-2	TRBJ2-1	-	TGTGCCAGCAGCCAAACAGCGGGAGGGTACAATGAGCAGTTCTTC	CASSQTAGGYNEQFF
TRBD1	TRBV19	TRBJ1-1	-	TGTGCCAGTAGTTCGGGACAGGGGTCGGACACTGAAGCTTTCTTT	CASSSGQGSDTEAFF
TRBD2	TRBV6-6	TRBJ2-7	-	TGTGCCAGCAGTTACTCGGGTAGCGGGAGTAACGAGCAGTACTTC	CASSYSGSGSNEQYF
TRBD1	TRBV15	TRBJ1-4	-	TGTGCCACCAGCATGGACAGGGGGGAAAGGCTGGCAGGTGAAAAACTGTTTTTT	CATSMDRGERLAGEKLFF
-	TRBV29-1	TRBJ1-3	-	TGCAGCGTTGGGCAGGGGGGAAACACCATATATTTT	CSVGQGGNTIYF
-	TRBV11-2	TRBJ2-7	-	TGTGCCAGCAGCAAGATTACGGGACCCCAATCCTACGAGCAGTACTTC	CASSKITGPQSYEQYF
-	TRBV25-1	TRBJ2-7	-	TGTGCCAGCAGTCCCCCGGAGCCCCGCTACGAGCAGTACTTC	CASSPPEPRYEQYF
-	TRBV7-8	TRBJ1-3	-	TGTGCCAGCAGCTCGCCCGCTTTGTGGCTTGGAAACACCATATATTTT	CASSSPALWLGNTIYF
-	TRBV9	TRBJ1-6	-	TGTGCCAGCAGCGCAGGAAATTCACCCCTCCACTTT	CASSAGNSPLHF
TRBD1	TRBV6-5	TRBJ1-2	-	TGTGCCAGCAGCTCTTCAGGGGGCGTTGGCTACACCTTC	CASSSSGGVGYTF
TRBD1	TRBV11-2	TRBJ1-2	-	TGTGCCAGCAGCTTAGATCGAGGGACAGTCATAAACTACGTACGCTACACCTTC	CASSLDRGTVINYVRYTF
TRBD1	TRBV7-2	TRBJ2-7	-	TGTGCCAGCAGCTTCGGGACAGGGGTGTACGAGCAGTACTTC	CASSFGTGVYEQYF
-	TRBV11-3	TRBJ2-1	-	TGTGCCAGCAGTCTCGGGGCGAGCTCCTACAATGAGCAGTTCTTC	CASSLGASSYNEQFF
-	TRBV11-2	TRBJ1-4	-	TGTGCCAGCAGCTTCAGGGTGGCTAATGAAAAACTGTTTTTT	CASSFRVANEKLFF
TRBD2	TRBV19	TRBJ2-7	-	TGTGCCAGTAGACCCCGGACTAGCGGGAGGAACTCCTACGAGCAGTACTTC	CASRPRTSGRNSYEQYF
-	TRBV29-1	TRBJ2-5	-	TGCAGCACGGGGGACAGTAGCGAGACCCAGTACTTC	CSTGDSSETQYF
-	TRBV19	TRBJ1-1	-	TGTGCCAGTAGGTCGACGGGGAGGAACACTGAAGCTTTCTTT	CASRSTGRNTEAFF
-	TRBV6-6	TRBJ2-5	-	TGTGCCAGCAGCAAACAGGGAGGGGAAGAGACCCAGTACTTC	CASSKQGGEETQYF
TRBD2	TRBV27	TRBJ2-7	-	TGTGCCAGCAGTTTTTGGGCGGGGGTAACGGTCGAGCAGTACTTC	CASSFWAGVTVEQYF
-	TRBV5-1	TRBJ1-4	-	TGCGCCAGCAGCTTGGACCCGGGGGCAAATGAAAAACTGTTTTTT	CASSLDPGANEKLFF
-	TRBV5-4	TRBJ2-7	-	TGTGTCTTTGGCCGGGAGTACGAGCAGTACTTC	CVFGREYEQYF
TRBD1	TRBV5-8	TRBJ2-4	once	TGTGCCAGCAGTTACGACAGGGGGCTAGGAAACATTCAGTACTTC	CASSYDRGLGNIQYF
-	TRBV5-5	TRBJ1-3	once	TGTGCCAGCAGCTTGTACAGGTCCCCCTCTGGAAACACCATATATTTT	CASSLYRSPSGNTIYF
-	TRBV6-6	TRBJ2-3	-	TGTGCCAGCAGTTACGGGGACTCCCCCGTCGAGACGCAGTATTTT	CASSYGDSPVETQYF